This TCR beta chain is from a study of cytomegalovirus exposure and HLA in healthy donors. The PCR contained 60 Vbeta and 13 Jbeta primers. Generated by immunoSEQ multiplex PCR, the TCRdb table keeps only in-frame clones and is missing some. The sample records more than 95,000 clones, 60% to 85% being singletons. V was pared by 1 base and J by 0 bases, with 19 bases between. The CDR3 extends over 19 amino acids. Germline assignment: CDR1 MDHEN and CDR2 SYDVKM. Sequenced: PBMCs. This rearrangement joins TRBV28 to TRBJ2-4; D may be TRBD2 (5 bases). The receptor comes from a male donor in good health and CMV-seronegative. CDR3 nucleotides: TGTGCCAGCAGTTTATTTGGTTCCTGGAGGAAACGAGCCAAAAACATTCAGTACTTC. This encodes CASSLFGSWRKRAKNIQYF.